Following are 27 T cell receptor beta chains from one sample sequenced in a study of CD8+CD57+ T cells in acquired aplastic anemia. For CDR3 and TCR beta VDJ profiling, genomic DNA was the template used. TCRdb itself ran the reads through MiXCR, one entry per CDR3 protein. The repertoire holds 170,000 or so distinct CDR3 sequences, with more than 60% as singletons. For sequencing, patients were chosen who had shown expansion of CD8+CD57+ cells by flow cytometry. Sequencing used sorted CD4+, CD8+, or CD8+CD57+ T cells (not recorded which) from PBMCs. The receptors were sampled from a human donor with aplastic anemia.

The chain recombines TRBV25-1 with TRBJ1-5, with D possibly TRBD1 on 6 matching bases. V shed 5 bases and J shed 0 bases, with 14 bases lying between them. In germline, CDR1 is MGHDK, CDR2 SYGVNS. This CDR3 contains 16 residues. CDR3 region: CASSPTGYYSNQPQHF. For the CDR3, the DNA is TGTGCCAGCAGTCCCACAGGGTATTATAGCAATCAGCCCCAGCATTTT.

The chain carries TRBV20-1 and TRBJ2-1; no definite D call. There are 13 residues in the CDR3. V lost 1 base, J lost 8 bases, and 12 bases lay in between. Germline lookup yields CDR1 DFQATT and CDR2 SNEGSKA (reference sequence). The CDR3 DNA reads TGCAGTGCTAGAGGAGGCGGATGGGATGAGCAGTTCTTC. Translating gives CSARGGGWDEQFF.

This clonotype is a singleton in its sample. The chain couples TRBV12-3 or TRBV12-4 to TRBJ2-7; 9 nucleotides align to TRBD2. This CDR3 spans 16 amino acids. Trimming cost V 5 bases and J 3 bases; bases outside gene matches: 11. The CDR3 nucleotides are TGTGCCAGCAGTCGCGGCGGGGGGGGTACCGGCTACGAGCAGTACTTC. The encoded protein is CASSRGGGGTGYEQYF.

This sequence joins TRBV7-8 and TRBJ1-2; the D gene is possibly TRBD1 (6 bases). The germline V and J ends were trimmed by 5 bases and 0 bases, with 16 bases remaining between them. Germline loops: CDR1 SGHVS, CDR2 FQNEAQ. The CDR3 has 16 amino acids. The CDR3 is CASSLQGVGANYGYTF. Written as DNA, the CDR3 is TGTGCCAGCAGCCTACAGGGCGTGGGAGCTAACTATGGCTACACCTTC.

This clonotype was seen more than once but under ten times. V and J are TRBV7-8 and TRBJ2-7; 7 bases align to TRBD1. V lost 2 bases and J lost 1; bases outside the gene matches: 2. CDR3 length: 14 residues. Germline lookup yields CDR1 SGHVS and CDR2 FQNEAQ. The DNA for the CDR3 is TGTGCCAGCAGCTTATGGACAGGATCCTACGAGCAGTACTTC. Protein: CASSLWTGSYEQYF.

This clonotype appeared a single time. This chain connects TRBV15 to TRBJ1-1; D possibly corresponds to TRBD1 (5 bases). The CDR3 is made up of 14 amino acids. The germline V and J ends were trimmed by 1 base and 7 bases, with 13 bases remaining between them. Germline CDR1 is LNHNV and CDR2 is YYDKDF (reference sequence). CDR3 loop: CATSRALTGGEAFF. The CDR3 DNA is TGTGCCACCAGCAGAGCCCTAACAGGAGGTGAAGCTTTCTTT.

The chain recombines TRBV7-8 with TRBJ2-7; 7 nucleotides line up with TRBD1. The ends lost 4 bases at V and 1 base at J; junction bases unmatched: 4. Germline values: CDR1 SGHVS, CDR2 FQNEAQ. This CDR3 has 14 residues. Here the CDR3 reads CASSYRDSSYEQYF. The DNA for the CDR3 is TGTGCCAGCAGCTACCGGGACAGTTCCTACGAGCAGTACTTC.

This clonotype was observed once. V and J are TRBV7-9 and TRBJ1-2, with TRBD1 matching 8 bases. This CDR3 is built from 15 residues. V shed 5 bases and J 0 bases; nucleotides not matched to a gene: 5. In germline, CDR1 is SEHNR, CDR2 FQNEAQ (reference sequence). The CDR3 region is CASSGQGAANYGYTF. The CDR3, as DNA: TGTGCCAGCAGCGGACAGGGAGCCGCTAACTATGGCTACACCTTC.

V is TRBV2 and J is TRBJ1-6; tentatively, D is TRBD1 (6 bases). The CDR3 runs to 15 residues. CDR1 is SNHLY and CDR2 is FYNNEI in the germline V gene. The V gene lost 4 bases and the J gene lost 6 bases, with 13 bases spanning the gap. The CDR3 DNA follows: TGTGCCAGCAGTGGATTACAGGGTTCTAATTCACCCCTCCACTTT. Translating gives CASSGLQGSNSPLHF.

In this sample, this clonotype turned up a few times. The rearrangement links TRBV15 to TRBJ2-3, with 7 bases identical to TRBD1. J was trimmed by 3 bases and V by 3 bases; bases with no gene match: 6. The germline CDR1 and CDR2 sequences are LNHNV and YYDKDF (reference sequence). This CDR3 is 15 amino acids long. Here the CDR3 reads CATSRWTGRTDTQYF. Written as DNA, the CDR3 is TGTGCCACCAGCAGGTGGACAGGAAGAACAGATACGCAGTATTTT.

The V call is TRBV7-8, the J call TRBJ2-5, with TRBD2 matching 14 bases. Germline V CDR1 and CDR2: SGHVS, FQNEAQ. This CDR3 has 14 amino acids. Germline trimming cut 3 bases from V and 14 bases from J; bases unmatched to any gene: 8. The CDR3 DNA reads TGTGCCAGCAGCTTCGGGACTAGCGGGAGCGGAAATTACTTC. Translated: CASSFGTSGSGNYF.

The CDR3 DNA follows: TGTGCCAGCAGCTTAAGGGCCCAGCGGGAGACCGGGGAGCTGTTTTTT. Translated, it gives CASSLRAQRETGELFF. The chain couples TRBV7-2 to TRBJ2-2; 8 bases are shared with TRBD2. The length of the CDR3 is 16 residues. Germline trimming cut 2 bases from V and 5 bases from J; bases unmatched to any gene: 7. The V gene's germline CDR1 is SGHTA and CDR2 FQGNSA.

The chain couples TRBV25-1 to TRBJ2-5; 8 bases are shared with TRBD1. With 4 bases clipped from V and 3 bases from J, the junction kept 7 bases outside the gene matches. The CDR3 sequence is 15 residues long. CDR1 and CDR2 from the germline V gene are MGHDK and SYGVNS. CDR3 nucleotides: TGTGCCAGCAGTGGAACAGGGGGTCCAGAAGAGACCCAGTACTTC. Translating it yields CASSGTGGPEETQYF.

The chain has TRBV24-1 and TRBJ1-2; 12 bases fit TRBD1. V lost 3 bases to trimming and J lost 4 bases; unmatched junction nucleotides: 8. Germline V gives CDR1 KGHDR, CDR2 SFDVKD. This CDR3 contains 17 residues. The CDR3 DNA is TGTGCCACCAGTGATATAGGGACAGGGGGCTTTAGCTATGGCTACACCTTC. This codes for CATSDIGTGGFSYGYTF.

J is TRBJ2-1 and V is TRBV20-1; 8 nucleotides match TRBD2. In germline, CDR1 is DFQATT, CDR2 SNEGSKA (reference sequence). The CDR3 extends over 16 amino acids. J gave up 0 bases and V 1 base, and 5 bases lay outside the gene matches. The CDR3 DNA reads TGCAGTGCTAGAGTCCGTAGCGGGGCCTCCTACAATGAGCAGTTCTTC. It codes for CSARVRSGASYNEQFF.

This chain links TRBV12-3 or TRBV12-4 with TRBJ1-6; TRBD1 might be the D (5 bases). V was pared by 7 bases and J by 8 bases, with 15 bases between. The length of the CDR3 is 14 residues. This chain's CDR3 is CASNRLAGDSPLHF. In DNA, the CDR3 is TGTGCCAGCAATCGACTAGCGGGGGATTCACCCCTCCACTTT.

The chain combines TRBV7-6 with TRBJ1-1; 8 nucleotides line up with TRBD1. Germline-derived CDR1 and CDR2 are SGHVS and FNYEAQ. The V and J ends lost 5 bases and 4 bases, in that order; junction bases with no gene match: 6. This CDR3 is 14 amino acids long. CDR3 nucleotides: TGTGCCAGCAGCCAGGGGGCCCGGGGCACTGAAGCTTTCTTT. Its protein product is CASSQGARGTEAFF. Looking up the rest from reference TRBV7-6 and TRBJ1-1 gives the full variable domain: GAGVSQSPRYKVTKRGQDVALRCDPISGHVSLYWYRQALGQGPEFLTYFNYEAQQDKSGLPNDRFSAERPEGSISTLTIQRTEQRDSAMYRCASSQGARGTEAFFGQGTRLTVV.

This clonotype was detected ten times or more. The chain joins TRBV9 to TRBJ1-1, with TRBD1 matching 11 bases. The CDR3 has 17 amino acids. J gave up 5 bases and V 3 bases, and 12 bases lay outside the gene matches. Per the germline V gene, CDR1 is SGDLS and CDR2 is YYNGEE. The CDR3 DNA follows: TGTGCCAGCAGCGGAGCCCGGGACAGGGGGAGGCATACTGAAGCTTTCTTT. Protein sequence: CASSGARDRGRHTEAFF.

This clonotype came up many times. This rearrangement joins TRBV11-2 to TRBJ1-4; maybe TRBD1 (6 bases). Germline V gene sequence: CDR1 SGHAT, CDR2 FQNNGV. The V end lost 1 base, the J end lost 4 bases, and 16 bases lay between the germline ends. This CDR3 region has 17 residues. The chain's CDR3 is CASSLVQGRVLNEKLFF. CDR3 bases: TGTGCCAGCAGCTTAGTGCAGGGGAGGGTGCTTAATGAAAAACTGTTTTTT.

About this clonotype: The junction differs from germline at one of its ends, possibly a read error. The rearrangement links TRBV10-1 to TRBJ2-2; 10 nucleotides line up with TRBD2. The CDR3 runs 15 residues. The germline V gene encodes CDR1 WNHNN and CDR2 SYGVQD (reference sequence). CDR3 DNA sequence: TGTGCCAGCAGCCCCACTAGCGGGGTGACCGGGGAGCTGTTTTTT. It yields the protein CASSPTSGVTGELFF.

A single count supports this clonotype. CDR3 sequence reads: CSARWTGGETQYF. DNA for the CDR3: TGCAGTGCTAGGTGGACAGGGGGCGAGACCCAGTACTTC. V and J are TRBV20-1 and TRBJ2-5; 11 nucleotides agree with TRBD1. The CDR3 length is 13 residues. After removal of 3 bases from V and 5 bases from J, the junction contained 2 bases not matched to a gene. From germline, CDR1 is DFQATT and CDR2 SNEGSKA (reference sequence).

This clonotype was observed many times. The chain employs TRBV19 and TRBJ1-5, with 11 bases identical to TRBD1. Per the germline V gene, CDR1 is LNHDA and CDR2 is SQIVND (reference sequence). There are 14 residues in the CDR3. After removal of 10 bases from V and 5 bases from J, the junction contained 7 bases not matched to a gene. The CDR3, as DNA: TGTGCCACCCAACCGGGACAGGGGGATCAGCCCCAGCATTTT. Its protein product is CATQPGQGDQPQHF.

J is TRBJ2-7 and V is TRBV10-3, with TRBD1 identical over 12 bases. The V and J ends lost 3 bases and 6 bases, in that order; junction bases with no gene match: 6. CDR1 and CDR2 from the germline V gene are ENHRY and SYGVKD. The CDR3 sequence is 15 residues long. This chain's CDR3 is CAISDRDRGRLEQYF. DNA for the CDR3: TGTGCCATCAGTGATCGGGACAGGGGGCGTCTCGAGCAGTACTTC.

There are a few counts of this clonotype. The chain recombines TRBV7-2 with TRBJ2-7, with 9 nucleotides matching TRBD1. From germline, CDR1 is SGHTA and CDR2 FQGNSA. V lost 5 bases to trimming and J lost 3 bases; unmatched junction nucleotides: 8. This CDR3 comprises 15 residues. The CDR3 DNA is TGTGCCAGCAGCACTGGCGGGACAGGGCGCTACGAGCAGTACTTC. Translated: CASSTGGTGRYEQYF.

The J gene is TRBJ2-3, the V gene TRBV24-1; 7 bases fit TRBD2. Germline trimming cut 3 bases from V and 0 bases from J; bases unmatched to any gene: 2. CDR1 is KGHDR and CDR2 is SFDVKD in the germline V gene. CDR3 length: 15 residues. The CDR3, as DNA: TGTGCCACCAGTGATGGGACTATCAGCACAGATACGCAGTATTTT. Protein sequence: CATSDGTISTDTQYF.

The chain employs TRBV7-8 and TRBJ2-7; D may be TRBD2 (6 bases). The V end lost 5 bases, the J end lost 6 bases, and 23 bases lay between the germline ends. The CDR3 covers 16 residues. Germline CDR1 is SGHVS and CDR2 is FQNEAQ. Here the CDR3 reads CASSPGVAGPQGEQYF. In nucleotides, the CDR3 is TGTGCCAGCAGCCCCGGTGTGGCGGGACCCCAGGGCGAGCAGTACTTC.

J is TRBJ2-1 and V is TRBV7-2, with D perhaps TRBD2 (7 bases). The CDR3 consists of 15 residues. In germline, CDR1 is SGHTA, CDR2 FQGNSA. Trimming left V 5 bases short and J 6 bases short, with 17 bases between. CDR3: CASSQVRGAVNEQFF. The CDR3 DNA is TGTGCCAGCAGCCAAGTTCGGGGGGCGGTCAATGAGCAGTTCTTC. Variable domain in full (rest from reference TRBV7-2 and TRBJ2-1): GAGVSQSPSNKVTEKGKDVELRCDPISGHTALYWYRQSLGQGLEFLIYFQGNSAPDKSGLPSDRFSAERTGGSVSTLTIQRTQQEDSAVYLCASSQVRGAVNEQFFGPGTRLTVL.